These 22 T cell receptor beta chains were sequenced from one sample in a study of cytomegalovirus exposure and HLA in healthy donors. 13 Jbeta primers and 60 Vbeta primers were used for the PCR. Profiled with immunoSEQ multiplex PCR; TCRdb holds only in-frame clones, not every one. The sample includes 130,000 or so clones, roughly 70% of them seen just once. The sample taken for sequencing was PBMCs. The source of these receptors is a man in his forties in good health and CMV-seropositive.

The genes are TRBV6-5 and TRBJ2-7; the D gene is possibly TRBD2 (6 bases). From germline, CDR1 is MNHEY and CDR2 SVGAGI. The ends were cut back, 7 bases at V and 7 bases at J, with 14 bases in the middle. The CDR3 is made up of 12 amino acids. The CDR3 sequence is CASTKAGGEQYF. CDR3 nucleotide sequence: TGTGCCAGCACCAAAGCCGGGGGAGAGCAGTACTTC.

A few counts support this clone. One junction end does not reproduce the germline sequence, and a read error may be involved. The chain couples TRBV28 to TRBJ2-1, with D unclear. Germline loops: CDR1 MDHEN, CDR2 SYDVKM. This CDR3 is 12 amino acids long. The CDR3, as DNA: TGTGCCAGCAGTTTATCCTCCAATGAGCAGTTCTTC. This encodes CASSLSSNEQFF.

This clone was detected only a few times. The V and J genes are TRBV27 and TRBJ2-7; D not certain. The ends were cut back, 2 bases at V and 2 bases at J, with 7 bases in the middle. Germline V gene data show CDR1 as MNHEY and CDR2 as SMNVEV (reference sequence). This CDR3 is built from 13 residues. CDR3 DNA sequence: TGTGCCAGCAGTTTAAAAGCGACCTACGAGCAGTACTTC. Translated, it gives CASSLKATYEQYF.

The genes are TRBV15 and TRBJ2-3, with TRBD1 matching over 11 bases. Trimming removed 1 base from V and 6 bases from J; junction bases left unmatched: 3. Germline V gene data show CDR1 as LNHNV and CDR2 as YYDKDF (reference sequence). CDR3 size: 15 residues. Written as DNA, the CDR3 is TGTGCCACCAGCAGAGGAGGGACAGGGGGTGATACGCAGTATTTT. It codes for CATSRGGTGGDTQYF.

V and J are TRBV7-8 and TRBJ2-2; 7 bases match TRBD1. Germline trimming cut 4 bases from V and 3 bases from J; bases unmatched to any gene: 2. Germline assignment: CDR1 SGHVS and CDR2 FQNEAQ. The CDR3 is made up of 14 amino acids. CDR3 sequence reads: CASSSGTDTGELFF. CDR3 DNA: TGTGCCAGCAGCTCCGGGACAGACACCGGGGAGCTGTTTTTT.

This clone was picked up a small number of times. The chain links TRBV18 to TRBJ1-3; D perhaps matches TRBD1 (6 bases). CDR3 length equals 15 residues. V gave up 3 bases and J gave up 1 base, with 10 bases separating them. Germline CDR1 KGHSH, CDR2 LQKENI. As DNA, the CDR3 is TGTGCCAGCTCACCGGACAGACCGTCTGGAAACACCATATATTTT. It translates to CASSPDRPSGNTIYF.

V gene TRBV10-3 combines with J gene TRBJ2-3; 13 positions agree with TRBD2. Germline V lookup: CDR1 ENHRY, CDR2 SYGVKD. The length of the CDR3 is 16 residues. V gave up 6 bases and J gave up 0 bases; unmatched junction bases: 3. The DNA of the CDR3 is TGTGCCATCAGCGGACTAGCGGGAGTAAGCACAGATACGCAGTATTTT. Translation: CAISGLAGVSTDTQYF.

The chain combines TRBV5-1 with TRBJ1-5; 8 nucleotides align to TRBD1. Germline CDR1 is SGHRS and CDR2 is YFSETQ. The CDR3 has 13 amino acids. V shed 3 bases, J shed 12 bases, and the junction held 8 bases outside the gene matches. The CDR3 DNA is TGCGCCAGCAGCTCGGACAGGGAAAGGCACCAGCATTTT. Translating it yields CASSSDRERHQHF.

Points on this clone: Other DNA sequences within the sample encode an identical CDR3. The chain combines TRBV6-1 with TRBJ1-5, with TRBD1 identical over 8 bases. V trimming: 10 bases; J trimming: 7 bases; junction bases outside the gene matches: 6. The CDR3 totals 12 residues. Germline loops: CDR1 MNHNS, CDR2 SASEGT. This CDR3 is CATRTGKQPQHF. The CDR3 bases are TGTGCCACGAGGACAGGGAAACAGCCCCAGCATTTT.

This chain links TRBV20-1 with TRBJ2-7; D uncertain. This CDR3 contains 10 residues. Deletions cut 5 bases from V and 3 bases from J, with 5 bases between. The germline CDR1 and CDR2 sequences are DFQATT and SNEGSKA (reference sequence). CDR3 DNA: TGCAGTGCTGAACACTACGAGCAGTACTTC. This translates into CSAEHYEQYF.

The chain has TRBV28 and TRBJ2-7, with 7 bases fitting TRBD1. The CDR3 totals 15 residues. V gave up 1 base and J gave up 0 bases; unmatched junction bases: 3. In germline, CDR1 is MDHEN, CDR2 SYDVKM. CDR3 loop: CASSLSTGVSYEQYF. In DNA form, the CDR3 reads TGTGCCAGCAGTTTATCTACAGGGGTCTCCTACGAGCAGTACTTC.

The V gene is TRBV5-4, the J gene TRBJ1-1; tentatively, D is TRBD1 (6 bases). Trimming removed 0 bases at V and 1 base at J, with 10 bases between. The CDR3 contains 15 residues. Germline V gene sequence: CDR1 SGHNT, CDR2 YYREEE (reference sequence). CDR3 coding DNA: TGTGCCAGCAGCTTGGCCGGGACAAGGAACACTGAAGCTTTCTTT. Residues: CASSLAGTRNTEAFF.

This chain uses TRBV6-5 with TRBJ1-1; D may be TRBD1 (6 bases). The V gene lost 2 bases and the J gene lost 1 base, with 14 bases spanning the gap. CDR1 and CDR2 (germline): MNHEY, SVGAGI. The CDR3 sequence is 16 residues long. The CDR3 nucleotides read TGTGCCAGCAGTTACAACCTTCTCAGGGGGAACACTGAAGCTTTCTTT. This translates into CASSYNLLRGNTEAFF.

CDR3 DNA: TGTGCCAGCAGTGACAGGGGAGCTGGAAACACCATATATTTT. Protein product: CASSDRGAGNTIYF. This sequence joins TRBV27 and TRBJ1-3; 8 bases match TRBD1. This CDR3 is built from 14 residues. Germline CDR1 is MNHEY and CDR2 is SMNVEV (reference sequence). V dropped 5 bases and J dropped 2; count of bases not matched to a gene: 2.

This chain uses TRBV7-9 with TRBJ2-7; 7 positions agree with TRBD1. Germline trimming cut 5 bases from V and 10 bases from J; bases unmatched to any gene: 5. Per the germline V gene, CDR1 is SEHNR and CDR2 is FQNEAQ (reference sequence). The CDR3 spans 11 residues. The CDR3 protein is CASSIRDSQYF. The DNA of the CDR3 is TGTGCCAGCAGCATCCGGGACAGCCAGTACTTC.

The sample holds a few counts of this clone. The chain uses TRBV9 and TRBJ2-3, with 8 nucleotides matching TRBD2. The germline V gene has CDR1 SGDLS and CDR2 YYNGEE. The CDR3 runs 16 residues. The ends lost 0 bases at V and 1 base at J; junction bases unmatched: 4. CDR3 residues: CASSVASRGGTDTQYF. The CDR3 DNA reads as TGTGCCAGCAGCGTAGCATCGCGGGGGGGCACAGATACGCAGTATTTT.

Only a few counts were recorded for this clone. The chain employs TRBV25-1 and TRBJ2-1; TRBD2 matches at 10 bases. Germline assignment: CDR1 MGHDK and CDR2 SYGVNS. Unmatched junction bases numbered 6, after V lost 1 base and J lost 6 bases. The CDR3 has 16 residues. As DNA, the CDR3 is TGTGCCAGCAGTGAATCTCGGCTAGCGGGAGTCAATGAGCAGTTCTTC. It encodes CASSESRLAGVNEQFF.

The chain has TRBV15 and TRBJ2-7; D call uncertain. CDR3 length: 13 amino acids. Germline V gives CDR1 LNHNV, CDR2 YYDKDF (reference sequence). V was trimmed by 1 base and J by 5 bases, leaving 9 bases between them. The CDR3 loop reads CATSRGVGDEQYF. The CDR3 region has the DNA TGTGCCACCAGCAGAGGTGTGGGCGACGAGCAGTACTTC.

The chain has TRBV10-3 and TRBJ2-5, with TRBD1 matching 9 bases. Near its end, the DNA agrees better with TRBJ2-7, so the J call may be wrong. The CDR3 has 16 residues. Germline CDR1 reads ENHRY; CDR2 reads SYGVKD. In DNA, the CDR3 is TGTGCCATCAGTGAGTTGGGACAGGGTGGCCCCTACGAGCAGTACTTC. This sequence encodes CAISELGQGGPYEQYF.

The J gene is TRBJ2-7, the V gene TRBV4-1; TRBD1 matches 8 bases. This CDR3 is 14 amino acids long. V shed 2 bases, J shed 3 bases, and the junction held 3 bases outside the gene matches. CDR1 and CDR2 (germline): MGHRA, YSYEKL. The CDR3 nucleotides read TGCGCCAGCAGCCAAAAACAGGGGGTCTACGAGCAGTACTTC. Protein: CASSQKQGVYEQYF.

The V gene is TRBV11-2, the J gene TRBJ2-2; 9 nucleotides agree with TRBD1. The CDR3 covers 15 residues. Germline trimming cut 5 bases from V and 5 bases from J; bases unmatched to any gene: 6. The germline CDR1 and CDR2 sequences are SGHAT and FQNNGV. In DNA, the CDR3 is TGTGCCAGCAGCGACCGACAGGGGGGTACCGGGGAGCTGTTTTTT. Translation gives CASSDRQGGTGELFF.

The chain recombines TRBV5-1 with TRBJ2-1; 11 bases line up with TRBD1. J gave up 7 bases and V 0 bases, and 6 bases lay outside the gene matches. CDR1 is SGHRS, CDR2 YFSETQ, per germline. The CDR3 contains 16 residues. The CDR3 is CASSLADRGQGNEQFF. Here the CDR3 DNA reads TGCGCCAGCAGCTTGGCGGACAGGGGGCAGGGAAATGAGCAGTTCTTC.